A selection of T cell receptor beta chains follows, all from one sample in a study of blood T cell repertoires in COVID-19. The table came from immunoSEQ multiplex PCR; TCRdb's copy has only in-frame clones and leaves some out. Of around 15,000 clones in the sample, around 91% are singletons; the top ten hold approximately 4.3%. What was sequenced was peripheral blood. Source of these receptors: a man aged 55 to 70 with active COVID-19. CDR3s include the opening cysteine and the closing phenylalanine or tryptophan. D genes are given only for firm matches. The size entry is marked missing in some rows and otherwise reads once, few, many or a size class.

v_call	j_call	clone_size	d_call	cdr3_nt	cdr3_aa
TRBV19	TRBJ1-5	NA	NA	TGTGCCAGTACCCTGGGGAGGGAGAGTCAGCCCCAGCATTTT	CASTLGRESQPQHF
TRBV13	TRBJ1-1	NA	NA	TGTGCCAGCAGCTTAGGCAGTAAAGCTTTCTTT	CASSLGSKAFF
TRBV3-1/TRBV3-2	TRBJ2-3	NA	TRBD2	TGTGCCAGCAGCCGCCGCCCCCCCGGACTAGCGGGTGAACTACATCGGCAGTATTTT	CASSRRPPGLAGELHRQYF
TRBV4-1	TRBJ2-2	once	TRBD2	TGCGCCAGCAGCCAGTTTACTAGCGGGGGGACCAACACCGGGGAGCTGTTTTTT	CASSQFTSGGTNTGELFF
TRBV18	TRBJ2-1	NA	TRBD2	TGTGCCAGCTCACCCATACTAGCGGGGGGAAGGAATGAGCAGTTCTTC	CASSPILAGGRNEQFF
TRBV7-7	TRBJ1-5	few	TRBD1	TGTGCCAGCAGAGACAGGGTTAGCAATCAGCCCCAGCATTTT	CASRDRVSNQPQHF
TRBV3-1/TRBV3-2	TRBJ2-3	once	NA	TGTGCCAGCAGCCAAGGGTGGGGGGCAGATACGCAGTATTTT	CASSQGWGADTQYF
TRBV18	TRBJ2-5	NA	TRBD2	TGTGCCAGCTCCCGTCGGACTAGCGGGAGCCAAGAGACCCAGTACTTC	CASSRRTSGSQETQYF
TRBV7-3	TRBJ1-5	once	NA	TGTGCCAGCAGCTTATGGGGGGGTCAGCCCCAGCATTTT	CASSLWGGQPQHF
TRBV4-2	TRBJ2-7	NA	TRBD1	TGTGCCAGCAGCCAAGTTTATGGGACAGGGACAACCTACGAGCAGTACTTC	CASSQVYGTGTTYEQYF
TRBV11-2	TRBJ2-1	NA	TRBD2	TGTGCCAGCAGCTTAGGCCTAGCGGGTTCTGCTGAGCAGTTCTTC	CASSLGLAGSAEQFF
TRBV29-1	TRBJ1-2	NA	NA	TGCAGCGATCAAAACAGCTTCAACTATGGCTACACCTTC	CSDQNSFNYGYTF
TRBV9	TRBJ2-7	few	NA	TGTGCCAGCAGCGTAGCCCCACTATACGAGCAGTACTTC	CASSVAPLYEQYF
TRBV10-3	TRBJ2-1	medium-sized	TRBD2	TGTGCCATCAGTGATGTTGGTAGCGGGGGGGACAATGAGCAGTTCTTC	CAISDVGSGGDNEQFF
TRBV15	TRBJ2-2	NA	NA	TGTGCCACCAGCAGAGTTCCGGGACACAACGGCGGGGAGCTGTTTTTT	CATSRVPGHNGGELFF
TRBV13	TRBJ1-1	NA	NA	TGTGCCAGCAGCTTAGCTAAGGGGTTGAGCACTGAAGCTTTCTTT	CASSLAKGLSTEAFF
TRBV5-1	TRBJ2-3	NA	NA	TGCGCCAGCAGCTTGGAGAGGGCAGATACGCAGTATTTT	CASSLERADTQYF
TRBV5-5	TRBJ1-2	few	TRBD1	TGTGCCAGCAGCTTGGTTGGGACAGGGGGCACCCTCTATGGCTACACCTTC	CASSLVGTGGTLYGYTF
TRBV7-2	TRBJ1-1	NA	NA	TGTGCCAGCAGCTTAGGCAGGGGGAACACTGAAGCTTTCTTT	CASSLGRGNTEAFF
TRBV19	TRBJ1-6	NA	TRBD1	TGTGCCAGTAGTATCGGGGGACAGGGAGGAGCGAATTCACCCCTCCACTTT	CASSIGGQGGANSPLHF
TRBV18	TRBJ2-1	NA	TRBD2	TGTGCCAGCTCACGGGCTAGCGGGGTGTCCTACAATGAGCAGTTCTTC	CASSRASGVSYNEQFF
TRBV2	TRBJ2-7	NA	TRBD2	TGTGCCAGCCCAACGAAAGAATCTCGACTAGCGGGGGCCTACGAGCAGTACTTC	CASPTKESRLAGAYEQYF
TRBV19	TRBJ2-3	NA	NA	TGTGCCAGTACTCGTGGGACTAGCACAGATACGCAGTATTTT	CASTRGTSTDTQYF
TRBV5-1	TRBJ1-3	NA	TRBD1	TGCGCCAGCAGCCCCGGAGGGGGCCTCTCTGGAAACACCATATATTTT	CASSPGGGLSGNTIYF
TRBV18	TRBJ2-3	once	NA	TGTGCCAGCTCACCGGCCGGGGGGCCTCGAGATACGCAGTATTTT	CASSPAGGPRDTQYF
TRBV27	TRBJ2-4	NA	NA	TGTGCCAGCAGTTTATCCCAGAGGGACATTCAGTACTTC	CASSLSQRDIQYF
TRBV28	TRBJ1-2	NA	TRBD1	TGTGCCAGCAGTTCCGACAGGGGGCTTGGCTACACCTTC	CASSSDRGLGYTF
TRBV25-1	TRBJ1-2	NA	NA	TGTGCCAGCAGTGAACAGGGGTATGGCTACACCTTC	CASSEQGYGYTF
TRBV6-5	TRBJ2-4	NA	NA	TGTGCCAGCAGTCAGGGGTCGGCCAAAAACATTCAGTACTTC	CASSQGSAKNIQYF
TRBV6-1	TRBJ2-7	NA	NA	TGTGCCAGCAGTGACAGGCCGTACGAGCAGTACTTC	CASSDRPYEQYF
TRBV6-4	TRBJ1-5	once	TRBD1	TGTGCCAGCAGTGGACCACAGGGGGCACATCAGCCCCAGCATTTT	CASSGPQGAHQPQHF
TRBV3-1/TRBV3-2	TRBJ2-3	NA	NA	TGTGCCAGCAGCACGACAGGATTAGATACGCAGTATTTT	CASSTTGLDTQYF
TRBV4-2	TRBJ2-1	NA	TRBD2	TGTGCCAGCAGCCTAGCGGGGAGCTCCTACAATGAGCAGTTCTTC	CASSLAGSSYNEQFF
TRBV18	TRBJ2-7	few	TRBD2	TGTGCCAGCTCACCCAGACTAGCGGGGGGCGACGAGCAGTACTTC	CASSPRLAGGDEQYF
TRBV10-2	TRBJ2-2	once	TRBD1	TGCGCCAGCACCGAGTGGACAGGGGTCGGCACCGGGGAGCTGTTTTTT	CASTEWTGVGTGELFF
TRBV10-2	TRBJ2-5	NA	TRBD2	TGCGCCAGCAGTGAGAGGGGCGGGGGGGAAGAGACCCAGTACTTC	CASSERGGGEETQYF
TRBV12-5	TRBJ2-7	once	NA	TGTGCTAGTGGTTTGAAGCCACCGGGATACCCCGAGTTCGACCAGTACTTC	CASGLKPPGYPEFDQYF
TRBV12-3/TRBV12-4	TRBJ1-2	once	NA	TGTGCCAGCAGTTACGGGACACCCTATGGCTACACCTTC	CASSYGTPYGYTF
TRBV10-3	TRBJ1-5	NA	NA	TGTGCCATCAGCGACAGATCTACGAATCAGCCCCAGCATTTT	CAISDRSTNQPQHF